Below, 8 T cell receptor beta chains from the same sample are listed, as sequenced in a study of siplizumab effects on memory and regulatory T cells (dated by TCRdb to about 2019). Library creation used the immunoSEQ multiplex PCR assay. Held by TCRdb, this immuneACCESS table contains in-frame sequences only and omits some clones. Under half of the omission traces to an unresolved V gene where checked; the cause of the rest is unknown. For this sample there are some 56,000 clones; less than 98% appear just once. Clones ranked in the top ten supply about 1% of the sample. Specimen: naive CD8+ T cells sorted from blood. The cell subset or site label of this sample denotes: unstimulated naive T cells. These receptors all stem from a human donor in good health.

The rearrangement joins TRBV4-1 to TRBJ2-3, with 13 bases lining up with TRBD2. J was trimmed by 1 base and V by 3 bases; bases with no gene match: 4. Germline V gene lookup returns CDR1 MGHRA and CDR2 YSYEKL. The CDR3 runs to 17 residues. The CDR3 DNA follows: TGCGCCAGCAGCCAGGTGGGACTAGCGGGACGCACAGATACGCAGTATTTT. It translates to CASSQVGLAGRTDTQYF.

The chain couples TRBV18 to TRBJ1-3; 9 nucleotides agree with TRBD1. The V gene end was trimmed by 4 bases and the J gene end by 0 bases; junction bases not matched to a gene: 13. The CDR3 covers 19 residues. CDR1 and CDR2 (germline): KGHSH, LQKENI. CDR3: CASSLTGTGTTFSGNTIYF. The DNA of the CDR3 is TGTGCCAGCTCACTGACCGGGACAGGGACCACTTTCTCTGGAAACACCATATATTTT.

This chain links TRBV4-3 with TRBJ2-2; TRBD1 agrees at 8 bases. Trimming at V came to 1 base and at J to 6 bases, leaving 10 bases not matched to a gene. This CDR3 spans 17 amino acids. Germline V CDR1 and CDR2: LGHNA, YSLEER. The CDR3 DNA reads TGCGCCAGCAGCCAAGTGTATGCAGGGGGCGCTTCCGGGGAGCTGTTTTTT. This translates into CASSQVYAGGASGELFF.

The chain links TRBV7-9 to TRBJ2-2, with D hard to call. V was shortened by 5 bases and J by 6 bases, with 7 bases between the two germline ends. There are 12 residues in the CDR3. The V gene's germline CDR1 is SEHNR and CDR2 FQNEAQ (reference sequence). CDR3 residues: CASSHGPGELFF. The CDR3 DNA follows: TGTGCCAGCAGCCATGGTCCCGGGGAGCTGTTTTTT.

The V call is TRBV7-8, the J call TRBJ1-5; 12 positions match TRBD1. V shed 1 base and J 7 bases; nucleotides not matched to a gene: 5. Germline CDR1 reads SGHVS; CDR2 reads FQNEAQ. The CDR3 loop spans 16 amino acids. The CDR3 DNA is TGTGCCAGCAGCTTAGGAGGGACAGGGGGCAGGCAGCCCCAGCATTTT. Amino acid sequence: CASSLGGTGGRQPQHF.

Only one count was recorded for this clone. J is TRBJ2-5 and V is TRBV11-1, with D unclear. The germline V and J ends were trimmed by 1 base and 5 bases, with 2 bases remaining between them. Germline CDR1 reads SGHAT; CDR2 reads FQDESV (reference sequence). The CDR3 loop spans 11 amino acids. CDR3 nucleotides: TGTGCCAGCAGCTTAGATGAGACCCAGTACTTC. Encoded protein: CASSLDETQYF. Supplemented by reference TRBV11-1 and TRBJ2-5, the full variable domain reads EAEVAQSPRYKITEKSQAVAFWCDPISGHATLYWYRQILGQGPELLVQFQDESVVDDSQLPKDRFSAERLKGVDSTLKIQPAELGDSAMYLCASSLDETQYFGPGTRLLVL.

The CDR3 DNA sequence: TGTGCCAGCAGCCAGGATCTCATGAACACTGAAGCTTTCTTT. This translates into CASSQDLMNTEAFF. The chain is built from TRBV11-1 and TRBJ1-1; no clear D. Trimming pared 5 bases from V and 0 bases from J, leaving 10 bases between. The germline gives CDR1 SGHAT, CDR2 FQDESV (reference sequence). CDR3 length: 14 residues.

This rearrangement joins TRBV10-3 to TRBJ2-3; D call uncertain. The CDR3 has 18 residues. In germline, CDR1 is ENHRY, CDR2 SYGVKD. V gave up 0 bases and J gave up 4 bases, with 20 bases separating them. The chain's CDR3 is CAISESPSAANVADTQYF. As DNA, the CDR3 is TGTGCCATCAGTGAGTCTCCGTCGGCAGCCAACGTGGCAGATACGCAGTATTTT.